The 15 T cell receptor beta chains in this list originate from one sample, sequenced in a study of chemoradiotherapy in HPV16-positive cancers. The data were produced by immunoSEQ multiplex PCR, yet TCRdb's version contains in-frame clones alone and is incomplete. The table records 700 to 900 clones, approximately 91% of them present only once. The sample in question was tumor tissue, obtained from a patient who underwent chemoradiotherapy. These receptors were collected from a human donor with HPV-associated anogenital cancer.

This sequence joins TRBV19 and TRBJ1-1; tentative D call: TRBD1 (5 bases). CDR3 length: 16 amino acids. Germline CDR1 is LNHDA and CDR2 is SQIVND (reference sequence). Trimming cost V 7 bases and J 0 bases, with 18 bases left between them. The CDR3 DNA follows: TGTGCCAGTATTAAAGAATGGGGCAGGATGAACACTGAAGCTTTCTTT. Protein sequence: CASIKEWGRMNTEAFF.

The gene calls are TRBV20-1 and TRBJ2-5; D is perhaps TRBD2 (6 bases). The CDR3 is made up of 10 amino acids. Germline assignment: CDR1 DFQATT and CDR2 SNEGSKA (reference sequence). Trimming left V 5 bases short and J 5 bases short, with 6 bases between. As DNA, the CDR3 is TGCAGTGCTGGGAGGGAGACCCAGTACTTC. Translated, it gives CSAGRETQYF.

V usage is TRBV7-2 and J usage is TRBJ2-4; weak D call: TRBD2 (6 bases). CDR3 length: 18 amino acids. V lost 5 bases and J lost 9, with 29 bases in between. Germline CDR1 reads SGHTA; CDR2 reads FQGNSA. This CDR3 reads CASSLSHSFGGVRVIQYF. DNA of the CDR3: TGTGCCAGCAGCCTTTCTCATTCCTTCGGGGGTGTACGGGTCATTCAGTACTTC.

In this sample, this clone turned up a few times. The J gene is TRBJ1-5, the V gene TRBV19, with a possible D match to TRBD1 (5 bases). This CDR3 has 16 amino acids. V lost 7 bases, J lost 4 bases, and 20 bases lay in between. Germline CDR1 reads LNHDA; CDR2 reads SQIVND (reference sequence). The CDR3 sequence is CASTAWGGMSNQPQHF. The CDR3 DNA reads TGTGCCAGTACGGCCTGGGGGGGGATGTCGAATCAGCCCCAGCATTTT. Full variable domain (missing parts from reference TRBV19 and TRBJ1-5): DGGITQSPKYLFRKEGQNVTLSCEQNLNHDAMYWYRQDPGQGLRLIYYSQIVNDFQKGDIAEGYSVSREKKESFPLTVTSAQKNPTAFYLCASTAWGGMSNQPQHFGDGTRLSIL.

As regards this clone: A read error may account for a junction end that differs from germline. This rearrangement joins TRBV30 to TRBJ1-3; the D is unclear. The CDR3 is 11 residues long. Germline V gene lookup returns CDR1 GTSNPN and CDR2 SVGIG (reference sequence). The CDR3 DNA is TGTGCCTGGATTGATGGACACACCATATATTTT. It specifies CAWIDGHTIYF.

The V call is TRBV9, the J call TRBJ2-4; D possibly matches TRBD1 or TRBD2 (5 bases each). This CDR3 contains 14 residues. Germline CDR1 reads SGDLS; CDR2 reads YYNGEE. Trimming left V 0 bases short and J 8 bases short, with 12 bases between. The CDR3 spells CASSVVTGADIQYF. The CDR3 DNA sequence: TGTGCCAGCAGCGTAGTTACCGGGGCAGACATTCAGTACTTC.

This rearrangement joins TRBV30 to TRBJ1-5, with D possibly matching TRBD1 (5 bases). Germline V lookup: CDR1 GTSNPN, CDR2 SVGIG (reference sequence). The CDR3 totals 16 residues. The V end was cut by 2 bases, the J end by 5 bases, with 19 bases between. The CDR3, as DNA: TGTGCCTGGAGTTCTCGCGCAGGGTGGGGGTATCAGCCCCAGCATTTT. This encodes CAWSSRAGWGYQPQHF.

V is TRBV30 and J is TRBJ1-1, with D hard to call. V lost 1 base and J lost 6, with 6 bases in between. Germline V gene lookup returns CDR1 GTSNPN and CDR2 SVGIG (reference sequence). This CDR3 is 11 amino acids long. The CDR3 reads CAWSEAAEAFF. The CDR3 DNA reads as TGTGCCTGGAGTGAAGCGGCTGAAGCTTTCTTT.

The chain combines TRBV19 with TRBJ1-5; 7 bases align to TRBD1. Losses at the gene ends were 6 bases for V and 0 bases for J; bases not matched to a gene: 5. Germline V CDR1 and CDR2: LNHDA, SQIVND (reference sequence). The CDR3 length is 15 residues. CDR3 amino acids: CASSPRGDSNQPQHF. The CDR3, as DNA: TGTGCCAGTAGCCCCAGGGGGGATAGCAATCAGCCCCAGCATTTT.

The V gene is TRBV15, the J gene TRBJ2-7; D is unclear. The CDR3 is 15 residues long. V lost 5 bases and J lost 0, with 14 bases in between. Looked up from germline, CDR1 is LNHNV and CDR2 is YYDKDF (reference sequence). In DNA form, the CDR3 reads TGTGCCACCAGCGAACGGACGGATTCCTCCTACGAGCAGTACTTC. Protein product: CATSERTDSSYEQYF.

The chain carries TRBV7-8 and TRBJ2-7; no definite D call. The V end lost 0 bases, the J end lost 4 bases, and 7 bases lay between the germline ends. Germline assignment: CDR1 SGHVS and CDR2 FQNEAQ. The length of the CDR3 is 13 residues. The DNA of the CDR3 is TGTGCCAGCAGCTTAGCTTTGAAGTACGAGCAGTACTTC. It is translated as CASSLALKYEQYF.

The chain links TRBV5-1 to TRBJ1-5, with TRBD1 identical over 8 bases. Looked up from germline, CDR1 is SGHRS and CDR2 is YFSETQ. Trimming at V came to 4 bases and at J to 9 bases, leaving 9 bases not matched to a gene. This CDR3 has 14 amino acids. The CDR3 spells CASSPGQAAGPQHF. The CDR3 DNA reads as TGCGCCAGCAGCCCGGGACAGGCTGCAGGGCCCCAGCATTTT. The whole variable domain, filled in from reference TRBV5-1 and TRBJ1-5, reads KAGVTQTPRYLIKTRGQQVTLSCSPISGHRSVSWYQQTPGQGLQFLFEYFSETQRNKGNFPGRFSGRQFSNSRSEMNVSTLELGDSALYLCASSPGQAAGPQHFGDGTRLSIL.

The rearrangement links TRBV27 to TRBJ2-1; D remains unclear. Germline assignment: CDR1 MNHEY and CDR2 SMNVEV (reference sequence). CDR3 length: 14 residues. Deletions cut 2 bases from V and 10 bases from J, with 15 bases between. The CDR3 nucleotides read TGTGCCAGCAGTTTAATCGACCGTAAGAGCGAGCAGTTCTTC. It translates to CASSLIDRKSEQFF.

This CDR3 reads CASSVGGQGADTQYF. CDR3 nucleotides: TGTGCCAGCAGTGTGGGGGGACAGGGTGCAGATACGCAGTATTTT. J is TRBJ2-3 and V is TRBV6-1, with TRBD1 matching 9 bases. V trimming: 4 bases; J trimming: 4 bases; junction bases outside the gene matches: 6. Per germline, CDR1 MNHNS and CDR2 SASEGT. The CDR3 length is 15 residues.

In nucleotides, the CDR3 is TGCGCCAGCAGCTTGGTTGGAGATACGCAGTATTTT. Protein product: CASSLVGDTQYF. The V and J genes are TRBV5-1 and TRBJ2-3; the D is unclear. The CDR3 totals 12 residues. Germline loops: CDR1 SGHRS, CDR2 YFSETQ. Trimming removed 0 bases at V and 5 bases at J, with 4 bases between.